This T cell receptor beta chain appears in the sequencing data of a study of follicular helper T cells after annual influenza vaccination (dated by TCRdb to the late 2010s). For the study in its entirety: Blood was collected on days 0, 7 and 28 after each seasonal influenza vaccination. To study recall of cTfh clones, some subjects were followed across successive annual vaccinations spanning the 2013-2014, 2014-2015 and 2015-2016 seasons. One week after vaccination, a second recruited cohort of approximately twelve subjects (Table S1) displayed a similar ICOS+CD38+ cTfh response. Multi-year samples were available for six subjects, with four spanning two vaccination seasons and two spanning three seasons. Samples from 2013-2014 were cryopreserved, whereas samples from about 2015 were processed immediately after collection. Study-level results and caveats: Because only about 8.5-20% of the analyzed cells gave productive TCRB sequences, there was no way to sample rare clonotypes. Undersampling of the much larger non-cTfh compartments could not be excluded when assessing influenza clone enrichment. With successive annual vaccinations, a recurrent oligoclonal ICOS+CD38+ cTfh response was recalled, and this response contained tetramer and AIM influenza-specific clonotypes. ICOS+CD38+ cTfh clonality correlated with the frequency of that population, and its change correlated with the change in circulating plasmablast frequency. Day 7 ICOS+CD38+ clones were most often found later in ICOS-CD38- cTfh, suggesting that subset may serve as a memory reservoir.

The receptor library was made with the immunoSEQ multiplex PCR assay. Adaptive Biotechnologies carried out TCRB amplification, library preparation, sequencing and preliminary bioinformatics at Survey level resolution. The paper's processing steps were these. Clonality was calculated in R as 1 minus normalized Shannon entropy, and the Gini index was computed with the R package ineq. Overlap score was the summed counts of shared sequences divided by total counts of all sequences in both compared samples. Fisher's exact test, with an assumed theoretical repertoire of 10^7 TCRB sequences, was used to assess the significance of shared clonotypes. TCRdb took this table from immuneACCESS and kept in-frame rearrangements with V and J called. Such tables lack part of the clones; where checked against another copy, unresolved V genes explain under half of the gap, and the rest is unexplained. The DNA was the basis for D and trimming; V, J and clone size are from that table. The sample table contains about 14,000 clones; only one count was recorded for approximately 80% of them. Of the sample, approximately 0.4% falls within the top ten clones.

V drops 3 bases and J drops 1 base, leaving 7 bases in between. The CDR3 sequence holds 14 residues, the cysteine and phenylalanine included. Just the 42-base CDR3 DNA is kept, in frame starting at base 1. CDR1 SEHNR and CDR2 FQNEAQ were looked up in the germline V gene (reference sequence). Remarks on this clone: Its antigen is not yet known. Base qualities were left out, and no much larger clone turns up one base away.

Interpreted using the paper, the time point label stands for: 2015-2016 season, pre-vaccination. TCRB sequencing was used to follow sorted CD4 subsets from the blood of adults before and after they were given the seasonal inactivated influenza vaccine (Fluvarix). To be eligible, subjects had to be community-dwelling and could not have received an influenza vaccine during the previous 6 months. Subjects were excluded for influenza vaccine contraindications, substance abuse, HIV/AIDS, active malignancy, immunomodulatory medication, or active illness such as respiratory infection. Between roughly 40 and 110 mL of blood was sampled per time point. Either Ficoll-Paque PLUS or SepMate separation was used to isolate PBMC. CXCR5- memory CD4 T cells were sorted as a comparison non-Tfh subset. Before DNA was extracted, the cell subsets were sorted from PBMC using a BD FACS Aria.

This clonotype originated in an adult who received the influenza vaccine. The material sequenced was CXCR5- memory CD4+ T cells sorted from blood, taken on the day of influenza vaccination. What the cell subset or site label conveys for this sample: CXCR5- memory CD4 T cells. The chain joins TRBV7-9 to TRBJ2-1; a confident D gene designation cannot be given. The CDR3 sequence is CASSLGGSYNEQFF. The sequence in DNA is TGTGCCAGCAGCTTGGGTGGTTCCTACAATGAGCAGTTCTTC.